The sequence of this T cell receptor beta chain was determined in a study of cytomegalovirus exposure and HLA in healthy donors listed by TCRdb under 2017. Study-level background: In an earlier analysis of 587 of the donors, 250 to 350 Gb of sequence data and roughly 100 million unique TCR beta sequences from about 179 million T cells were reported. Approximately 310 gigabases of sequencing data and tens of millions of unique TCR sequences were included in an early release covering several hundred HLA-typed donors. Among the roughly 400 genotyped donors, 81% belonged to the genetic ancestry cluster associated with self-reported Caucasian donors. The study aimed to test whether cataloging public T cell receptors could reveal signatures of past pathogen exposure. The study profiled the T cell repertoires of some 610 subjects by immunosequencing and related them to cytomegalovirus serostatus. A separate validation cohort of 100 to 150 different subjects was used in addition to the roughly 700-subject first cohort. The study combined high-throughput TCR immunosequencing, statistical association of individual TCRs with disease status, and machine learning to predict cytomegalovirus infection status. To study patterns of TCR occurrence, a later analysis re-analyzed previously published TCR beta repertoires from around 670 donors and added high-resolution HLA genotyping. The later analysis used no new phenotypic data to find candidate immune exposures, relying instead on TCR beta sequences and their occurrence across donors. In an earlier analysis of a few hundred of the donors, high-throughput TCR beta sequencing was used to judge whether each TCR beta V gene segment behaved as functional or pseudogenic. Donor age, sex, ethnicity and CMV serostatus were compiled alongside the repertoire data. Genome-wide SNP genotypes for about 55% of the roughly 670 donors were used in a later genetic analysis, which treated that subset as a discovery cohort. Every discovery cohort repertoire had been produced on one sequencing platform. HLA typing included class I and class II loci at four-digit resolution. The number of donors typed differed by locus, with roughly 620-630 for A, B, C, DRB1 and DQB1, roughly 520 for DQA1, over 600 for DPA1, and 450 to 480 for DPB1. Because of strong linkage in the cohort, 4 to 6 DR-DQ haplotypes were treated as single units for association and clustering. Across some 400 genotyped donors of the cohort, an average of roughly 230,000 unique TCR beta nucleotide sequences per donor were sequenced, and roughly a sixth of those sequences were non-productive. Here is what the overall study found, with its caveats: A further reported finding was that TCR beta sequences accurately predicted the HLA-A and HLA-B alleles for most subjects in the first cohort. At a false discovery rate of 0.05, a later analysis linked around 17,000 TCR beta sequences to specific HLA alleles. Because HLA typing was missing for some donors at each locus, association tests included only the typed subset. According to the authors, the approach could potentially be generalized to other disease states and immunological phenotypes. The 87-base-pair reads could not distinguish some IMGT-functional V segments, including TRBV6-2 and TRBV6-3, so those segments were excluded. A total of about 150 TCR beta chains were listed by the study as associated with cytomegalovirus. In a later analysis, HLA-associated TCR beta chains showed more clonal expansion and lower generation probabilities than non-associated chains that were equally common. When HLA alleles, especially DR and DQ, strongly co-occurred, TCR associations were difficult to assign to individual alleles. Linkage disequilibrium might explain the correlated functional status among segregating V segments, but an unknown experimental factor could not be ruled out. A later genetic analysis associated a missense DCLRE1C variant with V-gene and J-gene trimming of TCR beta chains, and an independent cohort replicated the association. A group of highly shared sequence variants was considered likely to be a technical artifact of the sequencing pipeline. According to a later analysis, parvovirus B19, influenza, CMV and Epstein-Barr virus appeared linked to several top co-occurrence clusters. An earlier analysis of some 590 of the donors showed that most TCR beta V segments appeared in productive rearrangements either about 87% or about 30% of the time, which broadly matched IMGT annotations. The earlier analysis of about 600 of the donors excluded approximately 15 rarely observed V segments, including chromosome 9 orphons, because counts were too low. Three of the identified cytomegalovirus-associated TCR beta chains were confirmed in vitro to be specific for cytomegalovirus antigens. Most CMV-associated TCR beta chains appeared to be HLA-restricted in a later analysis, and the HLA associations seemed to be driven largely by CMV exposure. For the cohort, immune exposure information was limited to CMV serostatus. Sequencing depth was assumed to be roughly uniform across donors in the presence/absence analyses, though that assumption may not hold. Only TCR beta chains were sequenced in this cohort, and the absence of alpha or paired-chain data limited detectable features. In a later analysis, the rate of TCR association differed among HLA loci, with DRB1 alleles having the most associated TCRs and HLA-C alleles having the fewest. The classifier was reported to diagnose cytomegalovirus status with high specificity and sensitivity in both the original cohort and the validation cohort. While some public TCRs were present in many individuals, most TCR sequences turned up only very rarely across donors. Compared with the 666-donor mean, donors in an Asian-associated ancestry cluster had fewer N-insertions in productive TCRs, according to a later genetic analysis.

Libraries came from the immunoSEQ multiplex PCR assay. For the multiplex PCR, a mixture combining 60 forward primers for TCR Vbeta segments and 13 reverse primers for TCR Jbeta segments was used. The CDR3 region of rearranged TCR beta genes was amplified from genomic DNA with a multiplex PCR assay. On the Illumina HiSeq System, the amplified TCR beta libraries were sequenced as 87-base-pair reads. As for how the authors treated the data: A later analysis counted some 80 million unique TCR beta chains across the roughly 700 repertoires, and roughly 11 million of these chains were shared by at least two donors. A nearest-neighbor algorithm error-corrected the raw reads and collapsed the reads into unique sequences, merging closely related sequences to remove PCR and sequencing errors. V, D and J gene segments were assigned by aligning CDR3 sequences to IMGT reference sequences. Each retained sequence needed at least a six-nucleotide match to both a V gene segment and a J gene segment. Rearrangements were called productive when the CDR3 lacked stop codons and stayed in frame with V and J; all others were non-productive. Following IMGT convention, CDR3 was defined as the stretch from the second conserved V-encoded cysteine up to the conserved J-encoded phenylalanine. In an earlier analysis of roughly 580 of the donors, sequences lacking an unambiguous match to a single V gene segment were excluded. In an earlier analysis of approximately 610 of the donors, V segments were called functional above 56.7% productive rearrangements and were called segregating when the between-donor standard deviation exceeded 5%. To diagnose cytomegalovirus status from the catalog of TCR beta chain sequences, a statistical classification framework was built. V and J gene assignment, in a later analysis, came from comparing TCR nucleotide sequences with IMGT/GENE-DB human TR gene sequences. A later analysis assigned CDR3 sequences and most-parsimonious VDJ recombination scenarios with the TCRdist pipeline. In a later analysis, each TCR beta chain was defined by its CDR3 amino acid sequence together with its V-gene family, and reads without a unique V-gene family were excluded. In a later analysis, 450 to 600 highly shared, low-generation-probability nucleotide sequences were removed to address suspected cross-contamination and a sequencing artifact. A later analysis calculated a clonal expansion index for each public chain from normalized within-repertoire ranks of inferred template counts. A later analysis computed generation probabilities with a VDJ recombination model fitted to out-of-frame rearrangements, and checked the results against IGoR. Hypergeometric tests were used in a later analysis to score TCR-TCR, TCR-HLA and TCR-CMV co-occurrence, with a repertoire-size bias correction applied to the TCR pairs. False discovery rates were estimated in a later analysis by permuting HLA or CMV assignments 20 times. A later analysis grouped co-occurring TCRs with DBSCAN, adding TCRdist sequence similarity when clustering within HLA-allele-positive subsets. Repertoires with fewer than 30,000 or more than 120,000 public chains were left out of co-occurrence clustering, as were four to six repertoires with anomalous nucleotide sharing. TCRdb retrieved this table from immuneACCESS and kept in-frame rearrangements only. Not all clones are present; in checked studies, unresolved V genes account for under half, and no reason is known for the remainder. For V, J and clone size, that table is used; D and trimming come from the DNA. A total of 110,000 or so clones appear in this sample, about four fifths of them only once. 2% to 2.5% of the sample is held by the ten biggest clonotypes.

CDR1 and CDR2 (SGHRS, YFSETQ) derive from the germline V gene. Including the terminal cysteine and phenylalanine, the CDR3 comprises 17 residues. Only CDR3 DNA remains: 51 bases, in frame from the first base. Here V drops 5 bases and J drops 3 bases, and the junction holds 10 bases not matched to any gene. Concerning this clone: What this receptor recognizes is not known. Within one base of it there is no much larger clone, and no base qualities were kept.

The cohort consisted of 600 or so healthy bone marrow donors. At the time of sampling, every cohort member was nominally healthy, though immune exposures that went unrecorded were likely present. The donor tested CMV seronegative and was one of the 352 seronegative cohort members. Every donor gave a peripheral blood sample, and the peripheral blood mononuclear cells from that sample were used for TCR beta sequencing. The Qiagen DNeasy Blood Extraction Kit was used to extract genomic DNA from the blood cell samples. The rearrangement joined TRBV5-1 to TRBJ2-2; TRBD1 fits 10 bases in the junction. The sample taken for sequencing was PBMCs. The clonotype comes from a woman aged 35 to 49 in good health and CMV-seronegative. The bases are TGCGCCAGCAGACCTACCGGGACAGGGGACGACACCGGGGAGCTGTTTTTT. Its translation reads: CASRPTGTGDDTGELFF.